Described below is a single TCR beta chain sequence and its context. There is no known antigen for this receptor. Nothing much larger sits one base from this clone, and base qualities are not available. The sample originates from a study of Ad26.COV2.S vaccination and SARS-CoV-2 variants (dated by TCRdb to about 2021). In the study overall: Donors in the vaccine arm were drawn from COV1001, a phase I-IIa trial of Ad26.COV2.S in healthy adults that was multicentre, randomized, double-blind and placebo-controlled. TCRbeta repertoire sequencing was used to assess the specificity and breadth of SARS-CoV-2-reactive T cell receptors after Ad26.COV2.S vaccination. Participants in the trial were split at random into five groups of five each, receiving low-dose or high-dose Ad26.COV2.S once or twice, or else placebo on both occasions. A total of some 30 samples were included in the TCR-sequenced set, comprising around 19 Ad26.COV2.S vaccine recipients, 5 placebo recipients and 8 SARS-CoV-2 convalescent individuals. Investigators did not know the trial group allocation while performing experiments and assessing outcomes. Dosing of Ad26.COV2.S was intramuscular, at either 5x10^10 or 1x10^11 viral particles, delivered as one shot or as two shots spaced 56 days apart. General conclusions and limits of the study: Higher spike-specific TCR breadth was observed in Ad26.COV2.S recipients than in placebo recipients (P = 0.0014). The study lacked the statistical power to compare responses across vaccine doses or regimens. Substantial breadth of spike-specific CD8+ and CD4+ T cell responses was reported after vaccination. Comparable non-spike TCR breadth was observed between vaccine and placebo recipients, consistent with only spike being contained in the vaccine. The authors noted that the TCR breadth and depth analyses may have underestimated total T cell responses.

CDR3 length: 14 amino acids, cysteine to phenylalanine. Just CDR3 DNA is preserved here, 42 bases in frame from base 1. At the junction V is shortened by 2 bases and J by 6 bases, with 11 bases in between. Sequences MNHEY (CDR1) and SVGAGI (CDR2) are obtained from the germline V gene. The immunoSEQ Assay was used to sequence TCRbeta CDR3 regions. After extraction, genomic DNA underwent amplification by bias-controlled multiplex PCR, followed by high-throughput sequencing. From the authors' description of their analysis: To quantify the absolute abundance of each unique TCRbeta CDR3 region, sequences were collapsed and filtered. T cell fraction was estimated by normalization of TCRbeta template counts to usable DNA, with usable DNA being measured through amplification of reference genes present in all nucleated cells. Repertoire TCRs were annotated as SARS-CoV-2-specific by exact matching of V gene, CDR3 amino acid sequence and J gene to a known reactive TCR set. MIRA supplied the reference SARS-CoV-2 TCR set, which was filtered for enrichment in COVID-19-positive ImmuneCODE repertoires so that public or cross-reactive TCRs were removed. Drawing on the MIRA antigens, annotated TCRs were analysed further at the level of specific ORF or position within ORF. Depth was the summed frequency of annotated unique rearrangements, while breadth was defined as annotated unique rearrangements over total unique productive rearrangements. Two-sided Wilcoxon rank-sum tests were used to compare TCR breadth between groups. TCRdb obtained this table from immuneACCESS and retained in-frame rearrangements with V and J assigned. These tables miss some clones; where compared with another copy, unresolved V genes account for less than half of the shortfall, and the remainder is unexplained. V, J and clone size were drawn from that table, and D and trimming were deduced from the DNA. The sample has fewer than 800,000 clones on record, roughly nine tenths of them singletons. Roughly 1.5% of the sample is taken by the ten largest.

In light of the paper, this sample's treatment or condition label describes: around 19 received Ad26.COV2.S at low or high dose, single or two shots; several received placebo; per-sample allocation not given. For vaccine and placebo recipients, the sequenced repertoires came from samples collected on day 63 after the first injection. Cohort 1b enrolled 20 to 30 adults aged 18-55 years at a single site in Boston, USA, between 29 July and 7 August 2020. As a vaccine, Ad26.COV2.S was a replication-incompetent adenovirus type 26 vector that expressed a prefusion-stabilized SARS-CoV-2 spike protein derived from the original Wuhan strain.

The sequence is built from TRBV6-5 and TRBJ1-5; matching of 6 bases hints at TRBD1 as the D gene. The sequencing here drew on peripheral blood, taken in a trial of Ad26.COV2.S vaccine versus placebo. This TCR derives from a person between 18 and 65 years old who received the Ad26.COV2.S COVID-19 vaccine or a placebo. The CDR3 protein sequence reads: CASSYTQGFQPQHF. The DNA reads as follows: TGTGCCAGCAGTTACACGCAGGGGTTTCAGCCCCAGCATTTT.